A single sample gave rise to the 27 T cell receptor beta chains below, sequenced in a study of shared clonotypes between healthy human individuals. The repertoire was sequenced with immunoSEQ multiplex PCR; TCRdb's copy has only in-frame clones and lacks some. The table lists some 2,000,000 clones, under 97% of them singletons. Sequences were obtained from naive CD4+ T cells sorted from blood. The subset denotes: CD45RA+ positively selected. The receptors originated from a man younger than 35 in good health.

Note on this clone: This sample also contains other DNA sequences that code for the same CDR3. The rearrangement uses TRBV5-1 and TRBJ2-5, with D uncertain. The CDR3 has 14 amino acids. Germline V lookup: CDR1 SGHRS, CDR2 YFSETQ. Trimming left V 4 bases short and J 2 bases short, with 12 bases between. This CDR3 is CASSLPGPQETQYF. The CDR3 nucleotides read TGCGCCAGCAGCCTTCCCGGGCCACAAGAGACCCAGTACTTC.

The V gene is TRBV6-1, the J gene TRBJ1-1, with 7 bases that match TRBD1. Germline V gene lookup returns CDR1 MNHNS and CDR2 SASEGT. This CDR3 is built from 14 residues. V trimming: 6 bases; J trimming: 1 base; junction bases outside the gene matches: 5. CDR3 in amino acids: CASRGQSTNTEAFF. The CDR3 nucleotides read TGTGCCAGCAGGGGACAGTCTACGAACACTGAAGCTTTCTTT.

This chain joins TRBV10-2 and TRBJ1-1, with D uncertain. This CDR3 contains 14 residues. The V and J ends lost 7 bases and 6 bases respectively, with 18 bases between them. From germline, CDR1 is WSHSY and CDR2 SAAADI. Here the CDR3 reads CASTKNGVSAEAFF. The DNA for the CDR3 is TGCGCCAGCACGAAAAATGGGGTGTCGGCTGAAGCTTTCTTT.

This chain links TRBV5-1 with TRBJ1-1, with no clear D. The CDR3 has 13 amino acids. Trimming removed 4 bases at V and 0 bases at J, with 7 bases between. Germline V gene sequence: CDR1 SGHRS, CDR2 YFSETQ. The CDR3 protein is CASSNQLNTEAFF. CDR3 DNA: TGCGCCAGCAGCAATCAGTTGAACACTGAAGCTTTCTTT.

This clone is a singleton in its sample. CDR3 nucleotide sequence: TGCGCCAGCAGCCTGGATCTAGCGGGAGGGCCCGGAGAGCAGTTCTTC. Translation gives CASSLDLAGGPGEQFF. The chain links TRBV5-1 to TRBJ2-1; TRBD2 aligns across 12 bases. Germline V gives CDR1 SGHRS, CDR2 YFSETQ. The V and J ends lost 4 bases and 10 bases, in that order; junction bases with no gene match: 12. The CDR3 is 16 amino acids.

The rearrangement joins TRBV5-1 to TRBJ2-7; weak D call: TRBD2 (5 bases). Germline CDR1 SGHRS, CDR2 YFSETQ. The CDR3 runs to 16 residues. V gave up 4 bases and J gave up 1 base, with 18 bases separating them. CDR3 nucleotides: TGCGCCAGCAGCCCCTTTCAGATTGGGAGATCCTACGAGCAGTACTTC. Translating gives CASSPFQIGRSYEQYF.

V is TRBV6-5 and J is TRBJ1-1; no reliable D call. CDR3 length: 12 residues. Trimming shortened V by 0 bases and J by 6 bases, and 5 bases separated the two germline ends. Germline loops: CDR1 MNHEY, CDR2 SVGAGI. CDR3 DNA: TGTGCCAGCAGTTACTCTGGCGCTGAAGCTTTCTTT. Amino acid sequence: CASSYSGAEAFF.

Points on this clone: An end of the junction differs from the germline gene, which may be a read error. The chain couples TRBV6-1 to TRBJ2-7; 11 bases are shared with TRBD1. This CDR3 has 11 residues. Germline V gene sequence: CDR1 MNHNS, CDR2 SASEGT. The CDR3 sequence: CASSDRDRGDF. The CDR3 DNA follows: TGTGCCAGCAGTGACCGGGACAGGGGGGACTTC.

This clone has only one observation. The chain joins TRBV28 to TRBJ1-4; D ambiguous. There are 14 residues in the CDR3. Trimming shortened V by 3 bases and J by 6 bases, and 11 bases separated the two germline ends. Per germline, CDR1 MDHEN and CDR2 SYDVKM. The DNA for the CDR3 is TGTGCCAGCAGTTTGGCGGGGAGGTATGAAAAACTGTTTTTT. Translation: CASSLAGRYEKLFF. Variable domain in full (rest from reference TRBV28 and TRBJ1-4): DVKVTQSSRYLVKRTGEKVFLECVQDMDHENMFWYRQDPGLGLRLIYFSYDVKMKEKGDIPEGYSVSREKKERFSLILESASTNQTSMYLCASSLAGRYEKLFFGSGTQLSVL.

A remark on this clone: One end of the junction fails to match germline, which may point to a read error. The V gene is TRBV7-8, the J gene TRBJ1-6; 7 bases match TRBD1. CDR3 length equals 11 residues. CDR1 and CDR2 from the germline V gene are SGHVS and FQNEAQ. CDR3 bases: TGTGCCAGCAGTTCAGGGACAGTCTTTGACTTT. Protein product: CASSSGTVFDF.

The V gene is TRBV7-9, the J gene TRBJ2-3; possibly TRBD1 or TRBD2 for D (5 bases each). The V end lost 3 bases, the J end lost 2 bases, and 15 bases lay between the germline ends. The CDR3 spans 16 residues. Per the germline V gene, CDR1 is SEHNR and CDR2 is FQNEAQ (reference sequence). For the CDR3, the DNA is TGTGCCAGCAGCTTTTGGTCGGGGCCCTTCACAGATACGCAGTATTTT. It is translated as CASSFWSGPFTDTQYF.

V gene TRBV9 combines with J gene TRBJ1-6; 9 bases match TRBD1. Trimming removed 4 bases from V and 5 bases from J; junction bases left unmatched: 4. CDR1 and CDR2 from the germline V gene are SGDLS and YYNGEE. This CDR3 spans 15 amino acids. The CDR3 protein is CASSPTGGHNSPLHF. CDR3 DNA sequence: TGTGCCAGCAGCCCAACAGGGGGCCATAATTCACCCCTCCACTTT.

The sample holds one count of this clone. V is TRBV7-6 and J is TRBJ2-7; D perhaps matches TRBD1 (6 bases). This CDR3 is built from 16 residues. Trimming took 1 base from V and 0 from J, leaving 13 bases between them. Germline values: CDR1 SGHVS, CDR2 FNYEAQ. The CDR3 loop is CASSLEDRGGSYEQYF. CDR3 nucleotides: TGTGCCAGCAGCTTAGAGGACAGAGGCGGCTCCTACGAGCAGTACTTC.

This CDR3 is CASSQTGGGQPQHF. CDR3 sequence (DNA): TGTGCCAGCAGTCAAACAGGGGGCGGTCAGCCCCAGCATTTT. V is TRBV27 and J is TRBJ1-5, with 9 bases lining up with TRBD1. Germline V gene data show CDR1 as MNHEY and CDR2 as SMNVEV (reference sequence). There are 14 residues in the CDR3. Trimming removed 5 bases from V and 6 bases from J; junction bases left unmatched: 5.

The gene calls are TRBV4-1 and TRBJ2-1; 7 nucleotides match TRBD1. The CDR3 extends over 15 amino acids. The germline CDR1 and CDR2 sequences are MGHRA and YSYEKL. Trimming cost V 3 bases and J 2 bases; bases outside gene matches: 4. CDR3 protein: CASSQTGTAYNEQFF. The CDR3, as DNA: TGCGCCAGCAGCCAGACCGGGACAGCCTACAATGAGCAGTTCTTC.

The rearrangement uses TRBV2 and TRBJ2-7, with D possibly matching TRBD2 (5 bases). The V gene lost 1 base and the J gene lost 7 bases, with 17 bases spanning the gap. The CDR3 is 15 residues long. CDR1 and CDR2 from the germline V gene are SNHLY and FYNNEI. The CDR3 sequence is CASSEEGSGRREQYF. The CDR3 bases are TGTGCCAGCAGTGAAGAAGGGAGCGGAAGGAGAGAGCAGTACTTC.

The chain uses TRBV6-5 and TRBJ1-5; D call uncertain. Germline CDR1 reads MNHEY; CDR2 reads SVGAGI. The CDR3 covers 12 residues. Trimming left V 2 bases short and J 9 bases short, with 8 bases between. This CDR3 reads CASSYPTGPQHF. In nucleotides, the CDR3 is TGTGCCAGCAGTTACCCTACCGGGCCCCAGCATTTT.

This chain connects TRBV2 to TRBJ2-1; D gene unclear. The CDR3 contains 13 residues. Germline CDR1 reads SNHLY; CDR2 reads FYNNEI. The V end was cut by 1 base, the J end by 8 bases, with 9 bases between. Here the CDR3 reads CASSEEGRDEQFF. The CDR3, as DNA: TGTGCCAGCAGTGAAGAAGGAAGGGATGAGCAGTTCTTC.

This chain joins TRBV19 and TRBJ1-6, with D possibly TRBD1 on 6 matching bases. The CDR3 loop spans 12 amino acids. Trimming took 7 bases from V and 7 from J, leaving 8 bases between them. The germline V gene encodes CDR1 LNHDA and CDR2 SQIVND (reference sequence). CDR3 sequence: CASTTGNSPLHF. The CDR3 nucleotides are TGTGCCAGTACAACAGGGAATTCACCCCTCCACTTT.

The rearrangement uses TRBV15 and TRBJ1-6; 8 bases agree with TRBD1. J lost 10 bases, V lost 5 bases, and 13 bases had no gene match. CDR1 and CDR2 (germline): LNHNV, YYDKDF (reference sequence). The CDR3 runs to 16 residues. In DNA, the CDR3 is TGTGCCACCAGCGGACCTTCAGGGGGCGGGGAATCACCCCTCCACTTT. Protein: CATSGPSGGGESPLHF.

The V call is TRBV15, the J call TRBJ2-1; maybe TRBD2 (7 bases). V was shortened by 5 bases and J by 0 bases, with 23 bases between the two germline ends. From germline, CDR1 is LNHNV and CDR2 YYDKDF (reference sequence). The CDR3 is 19 residues long. CDR3 residues: CATSPRVGGAFSSYNEQFF. The DNA of the CDR3 is TGTGCCACCAGCCCTAGAGTGGGGGGGGCTTTCAGCTCCTACAATGAGCAGTTCTTC.

The genes are TRBV21-1 and TRBJ2-3; the table's D gene call, TRBD2, was not cross checked with the DNA. TRBV21-1 is shown as a pseudogene. The CDR3 spans 17 residues. CDR3 protein: CASSLGLAGPASDTQYF. The CDR3 region has the DNA TGTGCCAGCAGCCTTGGACTAGCCGGGCCTGCGAGCGATACGCAGTATTTT.

V gene TRBV19 combines with J gene TRBJ1-5, with D possibly matching TRBD1 (5 bases). V was clipped by 11 bases and J by 3 bases, with 14 bases between them. Germline loops: CDR1 LNHDA, CDR2 SQIVND (reference sequence). This CDR3 has 13 residues. The CDR3 loop is CAGPLGVNQPQHF. The CDR3 nucleotides read TGTGCCGGGCCTTTGGGGGTCAATCAGCCCCAGCATTTT. Variable domain in full (rest from reference TRBV19 and TRBJ1-5): DGGITQSPKYLFRKEGQNVTLSCEQNLNHDAMYWYRQDPGQGLRLIYYSQIVNDFQKGDIAEGYSVSREKKESFPLTVTSAQKNPTAFYLCAGPLGVNQPQHFGDGTRLSIL.

Worth noting for this clone: Other DNA sequences of this sample code for an identical CDR3. V usage is TRBV7-9 and J usage is TRBJ1-4, with unresolved D. The CDR3 runs 15 residues. CDR1 and CDR2 (germline): SEHNR, FQNEAQ (reference sequence). V was clipped by 1 base and J by 0 bases, with 6 bases between them. The CDR3 here is CASSLDGATNEKLFF. The CDR3 DNA follows: TGTGCCAGCAGCTTAGACGGAGCAACTAATGAAAAACTGTTTTTT.

V is TRBV6-1 and J is TRBJ1-5; 7 bases fit TRBD1. Germline loops: CDR1 MNHNS, CDR2 SASEGT. Trimming at V came to 2 bases and at J to 4 bases, leaving 2 bases not matched to a gene. The CDR3 runs to 14 residues. The CDR3 DNA is TGTGCCAGCAGTGAATCGACAGGGAATCAGCCCCAGCATTTT. It is translated as CASSESTGNQPQHF.

This clone has only one observation. The rearrangement uses TRBV9 and TRBJ2-7; maybe TRBD2 (7 bases). Germline CDR1 and CDR2: SGDLS and YYNGEE. CDR3 length: 15 residues. Trimming took 4 bases from V and 5 from J, leaving 19 bases between them. CDR3 sequence: CASSQNLGGGHEQYF. DNA of the CDR3: TGTGCCAGCAGCCAAAATTTAGGCGGGGGCCACGAGCAGTACTTC. Based on the CDR3 plus reference TRBV9 and TRBJ2-7, the full variable domain is DSGVTQTPKHLITATGQRVTLRCSPRSGDLSVYWYQQSLDQGLQFLIQYYNGEERAKGNILERFSAQQFPDLHSELNLSSLELGDSALYFCASSQNLGGGHEQYFGPGTRLTVT.

This clone was seen only a few times. The chain combines TRBV4-2 with TRBJ2-3; 10 nucleotides align to TRBD2. Germline loops: CDR1 LGHNA, CDR2 YNFKEQ. V dropped 2 bases and J dropped 5; count of bases not matched to a gene: 7. This CDR3 is built from 16 residues. The CDR3 loop is CASSQSASGRGDTQYF. The CDR3 DNA sequence: TGTGCCAGCAGCCAATCGGCTAGCGGGAGAGGAGATACGCAGTATTTT.